Given below is one T cell receptor (beta chain) in context. Its antigen is unidentified. This sample is part of a study of OX40 agonist ivuxolimab in advanced cancers. As for the study in general: Prior anti-PD-1, anti-PD-L1 or anti-CTLA-4 therapy was allowed; 40% had some. Study outcomes and limitations: Low levels of normalized T-cell clonal expansion also appeared in some nonresponders. CD4+ and CD8+ blood T cells expanded clonally by week 6 at 0.1 to 3.0 mg/kg. Expansion of clones was among the lowest in partial responders at 0.1-3.0 mg/kg.

The table came from immunoSEQ multiplex PCR; TCRdb's copy has only in-frame clones and leaves some out. The sample lists about 70,000 clones, roughly 89% seen once, with roughly 3% in the top ten. Germline-derived CDR1 and CDR2 are LNHDA and SQIVND (reference sequence). This CDR3 spans 15 amino acids. V was trimmed by 3 bases and J by 2 bases, leaving 14 bases between them. This sequence originates from an adult with an advanced solid tumor such as melanoma, head and neck, liver or kidney cancer. The chain couples TRBV19 to TRBJ2-7; D may be TRBD1 (5 bases). Material: CD4+ or CD8+ T cells sorted from blood, obtained in a trial of the OX40 agonist ivuxolimab. In DNA form, the CDR3 reads TGTGCCAGTAGTATCGAGGCCAGGGTCCCCTACGAGCAGTACTTC. Protein product: CASSIEARVPYEQYF.